These 29 T cell receptor beta chains originate from one sample sequenced in a study of T cell responses to AZD1222 COVID-19 vaccine. Libraries were prepared by immunoSEQ multiplex PCR; TCRdb keeps only in-frame clonotypes and omits some of them. Of around 130,000 clones in the sample, 80% to 90% are singletons; the top ten hold approximately 3.4%. The sequencing here drew on peripheral blood, taken on day 0 of AZD1222 vaccination. The receptors stem from an adult in good health.

The V and J genes are TRBV6-5 and TRBJ1-1, with D uncertain. V was shortened by 6 bases and J by 1 base, with 6 bases between the two germline ends. Germline CDR1 MNHEY, CDR2 SVGAGI. CDR3 size: 12 residues. In nucleotides, the CDR3 is TGTGCCAGCAGGTTAGGGAACACTGAAGCTTTCTTT. Protein product: CASRLGNTEAFF.

The rearrangement uses TRBV27 and TRBJ1-2; 7 bases map to TRBD1. Germline CDR1 reads MNHEY; CDR2 reads SMNVEV (reference sequence). The ends lost 5 bases at V and 8 bases at J; junction bases unmatched: 8. The CDR3 has 13 amino acids. The CDR3 nucleotides are TGTGCCAGCAGTCCTCAGGGGGGTAGGGGCTACACCTTC. Amino acids: CASSPQGGRGYTF.

This chain connects TRBV9 to TRBJ2-7, with 8 bases identical to TRBD1. The germline V gene encodes CDR1 SGDLS and CDR2 YYNGEE. This CDR3 is 16 amino acids long. V shed 4 bases and J 3 bases; nucleotides not matched to a gene: 12. The CDR3 loop is CASSPTHRGTLYEQYF. CDR3 bases: TGTGCCAGCAGCCCAACGCACAGGGGGACCCTCTACGAGCAGTACTTC.

This chain joins TRBV7-2 and TRBJ2-2; D is ambiguous. The V gene lost 1 base and the J gene lost 5 bases, with 11 bases spanning the gap. This CDR3 region has 15 residues. Germline values: CDR1 SGHTA, CDR2 FQGNSA. The CDR3 DNA sequence: TGTGCCAGCAGCTTAGTAACCCGGCAGACCGGGGAGCTGTTTTTT. Encoded protein: CASSLVTRQTGELFF.

This clone was seen just once. V usage is TRBV7-9 and J usage is TRBJ2-7; a possible D gene is TRBD2 (5 bases). Germline assignment: CDR1 SEHNR and CDR2 FQNEAQ (reference sequence). This CDR3 comprises 14 residues. Trimming pared 5 bases from V and 4 bases from J, leaving 15 bases between. This chain's CDR3 is CASSERGREYEQYF. DNA for the CDR3: TGTGCCAGCAGCGAGCGCGGACGGGAATACGAGCAGTACTTC.

V usage is TRBV7-2 and J usage is TRBJ2-5, with 7 positions matching TRBD1. V lost 0 bases and J lost 4; bases outside the gene matches: 5. CDR1 and CDR2 from the germline V gene are SGHTA and FQGNSA. This CDR3 is built from 15 residues. The DNA of the CDR3 is TGTGCCAGCAGCTTAGCGACAGGGCTTCGAGAGACCCAGTACTTC. Residues: CASSLATGLRETQYF.

The CDR3 DNA is TGTGCCAGCAAGGACAGACCTTATCAGCCCCAGCATTTT. Protein product: CASKDRPYQPQHF. This chain links TRBV28 with TRBJ1-5; a weak D match, TRBD1 (6 bases). The V gene's germline CDR1 is MDHEN and CDR2 SYDVKM. The V gene lost 7 bases and the J gene lost 5 bases, with 12 bases spanning the gap. This CDR3 has 13 residues. The whole variable domain, filled in from reference TRBV28 and TRBJ1-5, reads DVKVTQSSRYLVKRTGEKVFLECVQDMDHENMFWYRQDPGLGLRLIYFSYDVKMKEKGDIPEGYSVSREKKERFSLILESASTNQTSMYLCASKDRPYQPQHFGDGTRLSIL.

This rearrangement joins TRBV6-6 to TRBJ1-5; no clear D gene. Trimming removed 5 bases from V and 5 bases from J, with 7 bases in between. From germline, CDR1 is MNHNY and CDR2 SVGAGI (reference sequence). The CDR3 has 12 amino acids. The CDR3 region is CASSTPDQPQHF. The CDR3 DNA sequence: TGTGCCAGCAGTACTCCCGATCAGCCCCAGCATTTT.

This clone showed up just once. V gene TRBV19 combines with J gene TRBJ2-7, with TRBD2 matching over 10 bases. The CDR3 sequence is 14 residues long. CDR1 LNHDA and CDR2 SQIVND come from the germline V gene (reference sequence). The V gene end was trimmed by 5 bases and the J gene end by 2 bases; junction bases not matched to a gene: 3. This CDR3 is CASSWTSGPYEQYF. CDR3 in DNA: TGTGCCAGTAGTTGGACTAGCGGACCCTACGAGCAGTACTTC. The variable domain in full, with the rest retrieved from reference TRBV19 and TRBJ2-7, is DGGITQSPKYLFRKEGQNVTLSCEQNLNHDAMYWYRQDPGQGLRLIYYSQIVNDFQKGDIAEGYSVSREKKESFPLTVTSAQKNPTAFYLCASSWTSGPYEQYFGPGTRLTVT.

This sequence joins TRBV7-2 and TRBJ2-3; perhaps D is TRBD1 or TRBD2 (7 bases each). Germline V gene data show CDR1 as SGHTA and CDR2 as FQGNSA. V lost 6 bases to trimming and J lost 2 bases, with 21 bases between them. There are 17 residues in the CDR3. The CDR3 protein is CASRIGGGGRYTDTQYF. The DNA of the CDR3 is TGTGCCAGCAGGATAGGGGGCGGGGGAAGATACACAGATACGCAGTATTTT.

This rearrangement joins TRBV9 to TRBJ1-3; 7 bases are a match to TRBD1. The germline CDR1 and CDR2 sequences are SGDLS and YYNGEE. The ends lost 3 bases at V and 3 bases at J; junction bases unmatched: 6. The CDR3 runs 15 residues. Written as DNA, the CDR3 is TGTGCCAGCAGCGATCGACAGGGAGGTGGAAACACCATATATTTT. It is translated as CASSDRQGGGNTIYF.

The V gene is TRBV28, the J gene TRBJ1-1; D call uncertain. CDR1 is MDHEN, CDR2 SYDVKM, per germline. V was cut by 6 bases and J by 4 bases, with 15 bases left in between. The CDR3 extends over 14 amino acids. CDR3 coding DNA: TGTGCCAGCAGCATCGGGGAGGAAGTCACTGAAGCTTTCTTT. Translated: CASSIGEEVTEAFF. The complete variable domain, with remaining parts taken from reference TRBV28 and TRBJ1-1, reads DVKVTQSSRYLVKRTGEKVFLECVQDMDHENMFWYRQDPGLGLRLIYFSYDVKMKEKGDIPEGYSVSREKKERFSLILESASTNQTSMYLCASSIGEEVTEAFFGQGTRLTVV.

The rearrangement uses TRBV4-1 and TRBJ2-3; 7 nucleotides line up with TRBD2. The germline gives CDR1 MGHRA, CDR2 YSYEKL. This CDR3 comprises 16 residues. Trimming cost V 6 bases and J 2 bases; bases outside gene matches: 11. CDR3 residues: CASSPNLAVYTDTQYF. For the CDR3, the DNA is TGCGCCAGCAGTCCAAATCTAGCGGTGTACACAGATACGCAGTATTTT.

V and J are TRBV14 and TRBJ2-3; TRBD1 aligns across 8 bases. Trimming cost V 1 base and J 3 bases; bases outside gene matches: 15. The CDR3 spans 19 residues. Germline values: CDR1 SGHDN, CDR2 FVKESK. The CDR3 loop is CASSQGGQGLIKVTDTQYF. DNA of the CDR3: TGTGCCAGCAGCCAAGGCGGACAGGGCCTCATAAAAGTGACAGATACGCAGTATTTT.

The CDR3 spells CASSYVQANEKLFF. CDR3 nucleotides: TGTGCCAGCAGTTATGTCCAGGCTAATGAAAAACTGTTTTTT. The gene calls are TRBV28 and TRBJ1-4, with D unclear. Looked up from germline, CDR1 is MDHEN and CDR2 is SYDVKM. CDR3 size: 14 residues. Trimming pared 4 bases from V and 3 bases from J, leaving 9 bases between.

The rearrangement links TRBV6-6 to TRBJ2-2; D is undetermined. Germline CDR1 and CDR2: MNHNY and SVGAGI (reference sequence). V was trimmed by 0 bases and J by 0 bases, leaving 8 bases between them. This CDR3 has 16 residues. CDR3 in amino acids: CASSYSIGPNTGELFF. The CDR3 DNA reads as TGTGCCAGCAGTTACTCGATCGGACCGAACACCGGGGAGCTGTTTTTT.

As to this clone: Other DNA sequences in this sample translate to the same CDR3. V gene TRBV28 combines with J gene TRBJ1-1; D gene unclear. The V gene's germline CDR1 is MDHEN and CDR2 SYDVKM. The ends were cut back, 2 bases at V and 7 bases at J, with 5 bases in the middle. The CDR3 has 11 residues. CDR3 residues: CASSLRREAFF. CDR3 DNA: TGTGCCAGCAGTTTAAGGCGTGAAGCTTTCTTT.

This clone was seen just once. The CDR3, as DNA: TGTGCCAGCAGTTTCCCCCCGGGGATGAACACTGAAGCTTTCTTT. Its translation is CASSFPPGMNTEAFF. The chain links TRBV28 to TRBJ1-1; D gene unclear. This CDR3 region has 15 residues. Germline CDR1 MDHEN, CDR2 SYDVKM. Trimming stripped 3 bases from V and 0 bases from J, with 11 bases between.

The genes are TRBV27 and TRBJ2-3; 15 bases fit TRBD2. Per germline, CDR1 MNHEY and CDR2 SMNVEV (reference sequence). V lost 5 bases to trimming and J lost 3 bases; unmatched junction nucleotides: 12. The length of the CDR3 is 19 residues. CDR3 sequence (DNA): TGTGCCAGCAGTCCCGGACTAGCGGGAGGGCCCGGAGGGACAGATACGCAGTATTTT. Translated, it gives CASSPGLAGGPGGTDTQYF.

The chain has TRBV28 and TRBJ1-4, with 8 bases fitting TRBD1. Germline values: CDR1 MDHEN, CDR2 SYDVKM. There are 16 residues in the CDR3. Losses at the gene ends were 5 bases for V and 0 bases for J; bases not matched to a gene: 5. The CDR3 is CASSRTGTTTNEKLFF. The CDR3 DNA is TGTGCCAGCAGTAGGACAGGGACCACAACTAATGAAAAACTGTTTTTT.

This clone has just a few counts. The J gene is TRBJ1-3, the V gene TRBV29-1, with 8 bases aligning to TRBD1. Looked up from germline, CDR1 is SQVTM and CDR2 is ANQGSEA. This CDR3 has 14 residues. V lost 5 bases to trimming and J lost 5 bases; unmatched junction nucleotides: 8. This CDR3 reads CSVSKGQGRNTIYF. Here the CDR3 DNA reads TGCAGCGTTAGTAAAGGACAGGGAAGAAACACCATATATTTT.

This clone was detected only once. This rearrangement joins TRBV5-5 to TRBJ1-2, with TRBD1 identical over 9 bases. V lost 1 base and J lost 8; bases outside the gene matches: 6. The CDR3 sequence is 14 residues long. Germline CDR1 reads SGHKS; CDR2 reads YYEKEE (reference sequence). As DNA, the CDR3 is TGTGCCAGCAGCTTGACGGACAGGGGTGGCGGCTACACCTTC. It encodes CASSLTDRGGGYTF.

CDR3 protein: CASSSTGIWNTEAFF. Here the CDR3 DNA reads TGTGCCAGCAGTTCGACAGGGATCTGGAACACTGAAGCTTTCTTT. This chain uses TRBV27 with TRBJ1-1; 7 bases line up with TRBD1. CDR3 length: 15 residues. Germline V lookup: CDR1 MNHEY, CDR2 SMNVEV (reference sequence). Germline trimming cut 4 bases from V and 1 base from J; bases unmatched to any gene: 6.

This chain links TRBV12-3 or TRBV12-4 with TRBJ2-1; 7 nucleotides agree with TRBD2. J gave up 13 bases and V 7 bases, and 10 bases lay outside the gene matches. The CDR3 length is 12 residues. This CDR3 reads CASTIRASGQFF. In DNA, the CDR3 is TGTGCCAGCACTATACGGGCTAGCGGTCAGTTCTTC.

This chain uses TRBV11-1 with TRBJ2-3; 12 positions match TRBD1. J was trimmed by 3 bases and V by 4 bases; bases with no gene match: 2. The CDR3 runs to 15 residues. Germline V CDR1 and CDR2: SGHAT, FQDESV (reference sequence). The CDR3 DNA is TGTGCCAGCAGCTCGGGACAGGGGGCAACAGATACGCAGTATTTT. Translated, it gives CASSSGQGATDTQYF. Drawing the rest from reference TRBV11-1 and TRBJ2-3, the complete variable domain is EAEVAQSPRYKITEKSQAVAFWCDPISGHATLYWYRQILGQGPELLVQFQDESVVDDSQLPKDRFSAERLKGVDSTLKIQPAELGDSAMYLCASSSGQGATDTQYFGPGTRLTVL.

The V gene is TRBV29-1, the J gene TRBJ2-3; TRBD2 aligns across 10 bases. With 5 bases clipped from V and 4 bases from J, the junction kept 24 bases outside the gene matches. Germline CDR1 is SQVTM and CDR2 is ANQGSEA. The CDR3 sequence is 20 residues long. The chain's CDR3 is CSVHGGEPSGSEWAADTQYF. CDR3 sequence (DNA): TGCAGCGTTCACGGGGGGGAGCCTAGCGGGAGTGAGTGGGCGGCAGATACGCAGTATTTT.

The chain links TRBV11-2 to TRBJ2-7; 12 bases are a match to TRBD2. Germline-derived CDR1 and CDR2 are SGHAT and FQNNGV. The CDR3 sequence is 18 residues long. Unmatched junction bases numbered 15, after V lost 4 bases and J lost 5 bases. CDR3 sequence: CASSYYPSGGATVNEQYF. In nucleotides, the CDR3 is TGTGCCAGCAGCTACTACCCTAGCGGGGGGGCTACCGTGAACGAGCAGTACTTC. Drawing the rest from reference TRBV11-2 and TRBJ2-7, the complete variable domain is EAGVAQSPRYKIIEKRQSVAFWCNPISGHATLYWYQQILGQGPKLLIQFQNNGVVDDSQLPKDRFSAERLKGVDSTLKIQPAKLEDSAVYLCASSYYPSGGATVNEQYFGPGTRLTVT.

The gene calls are TRBV24-1 and TRBJ1-4, with D possibly matching TRBD1 (6 bases). From germline, CDR1 is KGHDR and CDR2 SFDVKD. This CDR3 is built from 16 residues. V was pared by 4 bases and J by 7 bases, with 18 bases between. The chain's CDR3 is CATSDPTGKGSEKLFF. In DNA, the CDR3 is TGTGCCACCAGTGACCCCACAGGGAAGGGAAGTGAAAAACTGTTTTTT.

The chain employs TRBV28 and TRBJ1-1; D remains unclear. Trimming stripped 0 bases from V and 4 bases from J, with 12 bases between. The CDR3 contains 15 residues. Per the germline V gene, CDR1 is MDHEN and CDR2 is SYDVKM. DNA of the CDR3: TGTGCCAGCAGTTTATGGACGGGAGGGTCCACTGAAGCTTTCTTT. It specifies CASSLWTGGSTEAFF.